This T cell receptor beta chain was profiled in a study of cytomegalovirus exposure and HLA in healthy donors. Study results and caveats: There were some public TCRs occurring in many donors, but most TCR sequences were rare.

A word on this clone: Its specificity is not known.

CDR1 and CDR2 (germline): LGHNA, YSLEER. The CDR3 is 15 amino acids. V lost 1 base, J lost 5 bases, and 14 bases lay in between. 60 Vbeta and 13 Jbeta primers were used in PCR. Method: immunoSEQ multiplex PCR; TCRdb's copy keeps in-frame clones and lacks some. The listing contains 100,000 to 150,000 clones. Sequences were obtained from PBMCs. This chain joins TRBV4-3 and TRBJ2-5; D unresolved. This TCR was sampled from a man younger than 30 in good health and CMV-seronegative. The DNA of the CDR3 is TGCGCCAGCAGCCAAGGGTTGGGCAGGTCGGAGACCCAGTACTTC. Encoded protein: CASSQGLGRSETQYF.